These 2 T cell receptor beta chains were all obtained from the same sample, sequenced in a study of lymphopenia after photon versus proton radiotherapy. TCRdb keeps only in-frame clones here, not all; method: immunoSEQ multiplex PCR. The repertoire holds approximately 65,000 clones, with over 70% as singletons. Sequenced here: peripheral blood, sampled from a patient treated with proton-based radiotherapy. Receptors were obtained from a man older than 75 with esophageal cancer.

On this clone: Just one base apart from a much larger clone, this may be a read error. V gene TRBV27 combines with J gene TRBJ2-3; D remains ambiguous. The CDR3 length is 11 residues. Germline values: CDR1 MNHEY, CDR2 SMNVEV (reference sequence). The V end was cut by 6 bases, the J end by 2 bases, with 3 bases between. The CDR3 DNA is TGTGCCAGCAGGTCCACAGATACGCAGTATTTT. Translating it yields CASRSTDTQYF.

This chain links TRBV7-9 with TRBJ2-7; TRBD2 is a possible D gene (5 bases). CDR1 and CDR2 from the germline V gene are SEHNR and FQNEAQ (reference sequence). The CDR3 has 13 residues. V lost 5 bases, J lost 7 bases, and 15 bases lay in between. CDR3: CASSPPTGFEQYF. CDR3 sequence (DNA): TGTGCCAGCAGCCCGCCCACGGGGTTTGAGCAGTACTTC.